This T cell receptor beta chain was sequenced for a study of somatic mutations in T cells in chronic GVHD (dated by TCRdb to about 2020). This clone has only one observation. What this receptor recognizes is not known. Qualities for individual bases were not recorded, and no much larger clone is one base off. Single-read evidence is weak. This sample includes further DNA sequences coding for the same CDR3. Isolated genomic DNA was used for TCRbeta deep sequencing. The immunoSEQ assay, provided as a commercial service, was used for both TCRbeta CDR3 sequencing and the initial data processing. On the authors' methods: IMGT was used to annotate V, D, J genes, while reads were demultiplexed, adapter and primer sequences were stripped out, and similar clones were merged through frequency-ratio clustering. TCRdb provides this immuneACCESS table in a form limited to in-frame rearrangements. Some clones are lacking; in checked studies, under half of them reflect an unresolved V gene, and why the rest are absent is not known. V, J and clone size are taken as reported in that table, and D and trimming were inferred from the DNA itself. The sample contains some 1,800 clones, about 60% of them found a single time. The ten biggest clones cover approximately 59% of the sample.

Peripheral blood was collected in sodium heparin tubes, and mononuclear cells were isolated by Ficoll-Paque PLUS density gradient centrifugation. The sequenced sample was CD8+ T cells from blood. The sequence was collected from a male patient aged 45-59 years with chronic graft-versus-host disease. In patients who had a transplant, some T cells may come from the graft donor.

Here is the DNA: TGTGCCAGCAGCTTAGAGGCGGATAATGAAAAACTGTTTTTT. Translated, it reads CASSLEADNEKLFF. The chain employs TRBV7-6 and TRBJ1-4; no confident D gene assignment can be made. The CDR3 contains 14 residues, cysteine and phenylalanine counted. The sequence is cut down to CDR3 DNA, 42 bases in frame from base 1. CDR1 and CDR2, per the germline V gene, are SGHVS and FNYEAQ. At the junction V is shortened by 1 base and J by 4 bases, with 7 bases in between.